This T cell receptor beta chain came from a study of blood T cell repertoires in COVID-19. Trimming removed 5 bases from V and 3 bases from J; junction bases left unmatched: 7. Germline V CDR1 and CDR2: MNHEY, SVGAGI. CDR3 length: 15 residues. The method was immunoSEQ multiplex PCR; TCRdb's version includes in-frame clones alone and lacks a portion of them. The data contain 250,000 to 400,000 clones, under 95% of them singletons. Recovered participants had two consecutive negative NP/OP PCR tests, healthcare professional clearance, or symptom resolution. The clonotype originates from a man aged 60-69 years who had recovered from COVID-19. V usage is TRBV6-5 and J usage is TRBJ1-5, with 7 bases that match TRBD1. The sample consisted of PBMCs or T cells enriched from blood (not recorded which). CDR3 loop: CASSRQGSNNQPQHF. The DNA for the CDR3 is TGTGCCAGCAGTAGACAGGGTAGTAACAATCAGCCCCAGCATTTT.